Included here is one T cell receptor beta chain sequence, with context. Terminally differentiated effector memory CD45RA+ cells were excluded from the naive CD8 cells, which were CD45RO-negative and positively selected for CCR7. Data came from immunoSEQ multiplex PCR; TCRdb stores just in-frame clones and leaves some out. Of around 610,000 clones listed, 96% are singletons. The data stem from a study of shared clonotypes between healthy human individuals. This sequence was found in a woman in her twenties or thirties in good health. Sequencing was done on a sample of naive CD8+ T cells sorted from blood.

CDR3 coding DNA: TGTGCCAGCAGCTCGGAGAGGACTAGCGGTTACAATGAGCAGTTCTTC. This sequence encodes CASSSERTSGYNEQFF. The chain uses TRBV7-8 and TRBJ2-1; 10 nucleotides line up with TRBD2. Germline V gene data show CDR1 as SGHVS and CDR2 as FQNEAQ. V dropped 4 bases and J dropped 4; count of bases not matched to a gene: 7. The CDR3 is made up of 16 amino acids.